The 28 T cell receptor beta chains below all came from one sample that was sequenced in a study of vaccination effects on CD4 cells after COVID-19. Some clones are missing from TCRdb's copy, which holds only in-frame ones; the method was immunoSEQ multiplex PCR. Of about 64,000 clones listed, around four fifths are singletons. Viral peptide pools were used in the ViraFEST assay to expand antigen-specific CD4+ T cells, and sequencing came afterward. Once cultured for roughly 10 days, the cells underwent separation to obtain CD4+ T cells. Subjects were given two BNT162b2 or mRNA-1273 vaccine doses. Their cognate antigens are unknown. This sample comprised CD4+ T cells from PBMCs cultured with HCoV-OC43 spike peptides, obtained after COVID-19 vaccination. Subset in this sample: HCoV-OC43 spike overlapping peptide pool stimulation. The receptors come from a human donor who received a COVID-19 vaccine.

The CDR3 bases are TGCGCCAGCAGCCAACCATCTAGCGGGGGGACCCAAGAGACCCAGTACTTC. This encodes CASSQPSSGGTQETQYF. This chain uses TRBV4-1 with TRBJ2-5; 11 bases line up with TRBD2. The CDR3 has 17 amino acids. With V trimmed by 2 bases and J by 1 base, 6 bases remained unmatched. CDR1 is MGHRA and CDR2 is YSYEKL in the germline V gene.

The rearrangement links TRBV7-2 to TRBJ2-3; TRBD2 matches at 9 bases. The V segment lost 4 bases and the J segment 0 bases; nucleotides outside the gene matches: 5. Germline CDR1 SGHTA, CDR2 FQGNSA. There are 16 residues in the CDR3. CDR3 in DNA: TGTGCCAGCAGCTCCCTAGCGGGATCTAGCACAGATACGCAGTATTTT. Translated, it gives CASSSLAGSSTDTQYF.

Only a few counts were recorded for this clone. In DNA, the CDR3 is TGCGCCAGCAGCCATACACTCTTAAACGACAGGGGAGGCGGCACTGAAGCTTTCTTT. Its protein is CASSHTLLNDRGGGTEAFF. The rearrangement uses TRBV4-1 and TRBJ1-1, with TRBD1 matching 8 bases. V shed 3 bases and J 4 bases; nucleotides not matched to a gene: 19. The CDR3 spans 19 residues. Germline CDR1 MGHRA, CDR2 YSYEKL.

The CDR3 DNA is TGTGCCAGCTCACCGGTTGCACAATCAGACGAGCAGTACGTC. Translated: CASSPVAQSDEQYV. The chain combines TRBV18 with TRBJ2-7; D ambiguous. Per germline, CDR1 KGHSH and CDR2 LQKENI. Deletions cut 3 bases from V and 5 bases from J, with 14 bases between. CDR3 length: 14 residues.

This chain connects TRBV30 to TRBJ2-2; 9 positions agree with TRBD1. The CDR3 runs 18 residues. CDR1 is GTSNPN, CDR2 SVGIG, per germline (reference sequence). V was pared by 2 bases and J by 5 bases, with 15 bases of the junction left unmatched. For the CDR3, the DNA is TGTGCCTGGAGTCGGGTGGGACAGGGAGAAGGGAGAACCGGGGAGCTGTTTTTT. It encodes CAWSRVGQGEGRTGELFF.

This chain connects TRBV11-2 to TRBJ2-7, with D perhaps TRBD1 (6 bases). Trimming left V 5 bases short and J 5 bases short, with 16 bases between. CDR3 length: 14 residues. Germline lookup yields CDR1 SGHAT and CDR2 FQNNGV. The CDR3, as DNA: TGTGCCAGCAGCCCGAACACAGGGTTTCACGAGCAGTACGTC. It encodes CASSPNTGFHEQYV.

CDR3 in DNA: TGTGCCAGCAGTTACGTAGAGGAGTACAATGAGCAGTTCTTC. Its translation is CASSYVEEYNEQFF. This chain joins TRBV6-2 or TRBV6-3 and TRBJ2-1; D is unresolved. CDR1 is MNHEY and CDR2 is SVGEGT in the germline V gene. The CDR3 is 14 amino acids. V gave up 2 bases and J gave up 4 bases, with 9 bases separating them.

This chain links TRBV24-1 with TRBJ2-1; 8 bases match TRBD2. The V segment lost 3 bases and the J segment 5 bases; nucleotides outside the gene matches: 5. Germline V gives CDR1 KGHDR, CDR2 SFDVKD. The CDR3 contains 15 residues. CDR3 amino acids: CATSDPRTSHNEQFF. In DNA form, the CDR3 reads TGTGCCACCAGTGATCCACGGACTAGCCACAATGAGCAGTTCTTC.

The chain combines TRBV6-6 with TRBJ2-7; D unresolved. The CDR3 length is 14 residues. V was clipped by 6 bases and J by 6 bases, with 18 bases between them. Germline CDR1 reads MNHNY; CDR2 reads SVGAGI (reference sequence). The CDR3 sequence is CASRTSARGPEQYV. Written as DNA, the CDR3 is TGTGCCAGCAGAACCTCCGCCCGAGGTCCCGAGCAGTACGTC.

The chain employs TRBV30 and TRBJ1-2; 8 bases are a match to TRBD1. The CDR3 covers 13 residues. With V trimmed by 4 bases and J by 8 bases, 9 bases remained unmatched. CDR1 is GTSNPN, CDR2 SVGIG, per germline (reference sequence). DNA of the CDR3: TGTGCCTGGACGTCCGACAGGGGAATAGGCTACACCTTC. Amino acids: CAWTSDRGIGYTF.

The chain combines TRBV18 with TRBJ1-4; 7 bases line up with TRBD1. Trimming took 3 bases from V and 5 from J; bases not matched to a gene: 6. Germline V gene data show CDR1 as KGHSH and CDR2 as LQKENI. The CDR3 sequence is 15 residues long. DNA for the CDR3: TGTGCCAGCTCACCCCGACAGGGATTAAATGAAAAACTGTTTTTT. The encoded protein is CASSPRQGLNEKLFF.

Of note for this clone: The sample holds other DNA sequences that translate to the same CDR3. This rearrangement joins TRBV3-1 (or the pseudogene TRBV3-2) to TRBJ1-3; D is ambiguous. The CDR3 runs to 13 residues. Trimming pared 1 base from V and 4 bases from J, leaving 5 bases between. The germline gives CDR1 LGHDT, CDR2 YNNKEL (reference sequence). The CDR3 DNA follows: TGTGCCAGCAGCCAAGGGTCAGGAAACACCATATATTTT. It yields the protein CASSQGSGNTIYF.

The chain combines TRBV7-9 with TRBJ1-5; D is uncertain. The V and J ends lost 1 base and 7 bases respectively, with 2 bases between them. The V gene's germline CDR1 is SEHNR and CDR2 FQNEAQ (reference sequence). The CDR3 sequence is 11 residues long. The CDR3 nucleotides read TGTGCCAGCAGCTTAGACCAGCCCCAGCATTTT. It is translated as CASSLDQPQHF.

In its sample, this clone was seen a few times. The CDR3, as DNA: TGTGCCAGCAGCATGGGAAGTAGGAACTATGGCTACACCTTC. It yields the protein CASSMGSRNYGYTF. The chain has TRBV5-4 and TRBJ1-2; no firm D call. V was shortened by 4 bases and J by 2 bases, with 12 bases between the two germline ends. From germline, CDR1 is SGHNT and CDR2 YYREEE (reference sequence). This CDR3 region has 14 residues.

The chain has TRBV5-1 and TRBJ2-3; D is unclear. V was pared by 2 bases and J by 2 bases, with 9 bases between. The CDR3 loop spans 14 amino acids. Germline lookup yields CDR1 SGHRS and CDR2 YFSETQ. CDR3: CASSFSTVTDTQYF. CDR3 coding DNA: TGCGCCAGCAGCTTTTCCACGGTCACAGATACGCAGTATTTT.

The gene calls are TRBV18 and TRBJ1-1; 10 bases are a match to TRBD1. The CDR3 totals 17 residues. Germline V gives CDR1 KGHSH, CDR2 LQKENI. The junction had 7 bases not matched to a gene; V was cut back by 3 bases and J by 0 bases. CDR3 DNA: TGTGCCAGCTCACCCGGACAGGGGGTTTCAATGAACACTGAAGCTTTCTTT. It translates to CASSPGQGVSMNTEAFF.

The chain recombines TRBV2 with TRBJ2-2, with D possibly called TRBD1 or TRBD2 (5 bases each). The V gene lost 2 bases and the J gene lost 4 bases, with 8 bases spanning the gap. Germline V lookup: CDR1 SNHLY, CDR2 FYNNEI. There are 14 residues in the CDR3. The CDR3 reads CASSEKRGTGELFF. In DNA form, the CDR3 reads TGTGCCAGCAGTGAAAAGAGGGGCACCGGGGAGCTGTTTTTT.

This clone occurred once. The CDR3 DNA reads TGTGCCTGGAGTACCGGGACATCCTCCAAAAACATTCAGTACTTC. As protein: CAWSTGTSSKNIQYF. The gene calls are TRBV30 and TRBJ2-4; maybe TRBD1 (6 bases). The germline V gene has CDR1 GTSNPN and CDR2 SVGIG (reference sequence). The CDR3 totals 15 residues. V lost 2 bases and J 2 bases, leaving 13 bases between the germline ends.

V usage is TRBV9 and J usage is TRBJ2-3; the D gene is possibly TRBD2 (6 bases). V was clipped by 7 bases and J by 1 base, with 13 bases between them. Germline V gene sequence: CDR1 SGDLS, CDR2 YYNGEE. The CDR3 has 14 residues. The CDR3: CASSTSGRTDTQYF. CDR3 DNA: TGTGCCAGCTCTACCAGCGGGCGCACAGATACGCAGTATTTT.

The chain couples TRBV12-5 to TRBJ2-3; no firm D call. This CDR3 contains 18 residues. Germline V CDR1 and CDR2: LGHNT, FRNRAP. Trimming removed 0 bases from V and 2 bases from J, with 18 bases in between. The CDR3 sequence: CASGLVKDGFSLTDTQYF. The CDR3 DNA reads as TGTGCTAGTGGTTTGGTAAAGGACGGCTTCTCACTCACAGATACGCAGTATTTT.

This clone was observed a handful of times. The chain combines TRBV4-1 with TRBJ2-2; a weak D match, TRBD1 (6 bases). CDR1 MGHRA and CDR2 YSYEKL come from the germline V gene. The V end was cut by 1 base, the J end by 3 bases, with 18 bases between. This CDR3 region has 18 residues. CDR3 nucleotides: TGCGCCAGCAGCCAAGCCCCTGTAGCAACAGGGTACACCGGGGAGCTGTTTTTT. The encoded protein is CASSQAPVATGYTGELFF.

In DNA form, the CDR3 reads TGTGCCAGCAGTTTTCCTGCCGTCCCGCGAGGCTACACCTTC. Its protein is CASSFPAVPRGYTF. The rearrangement links TRBV28 to TRBJ1-2; no reliable D call. Germline CDR1 MDHEN, CDR2 SYDVKM. Deletions cut 3 bases from V and 8 bases from J, with 16 bases between. CDR3 length: 14 amino acids.

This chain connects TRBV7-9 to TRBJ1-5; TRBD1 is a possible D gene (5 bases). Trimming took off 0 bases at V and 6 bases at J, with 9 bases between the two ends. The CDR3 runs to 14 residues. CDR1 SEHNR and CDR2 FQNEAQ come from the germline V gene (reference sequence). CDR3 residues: CASSLARDGQPQHF. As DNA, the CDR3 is TGTGCCAGCAGCTTAGCCAGGGACGGTCAGCCCCAGCATTTT.

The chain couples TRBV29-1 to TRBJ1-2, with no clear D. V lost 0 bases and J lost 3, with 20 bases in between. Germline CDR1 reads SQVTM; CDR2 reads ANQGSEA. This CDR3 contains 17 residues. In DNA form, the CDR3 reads TGCAGCGTTGAAGACCTCAGGACCACCCGGAGGGACTATGGCTACACCTTC. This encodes CSVEDLRTTRRDYGYTF.

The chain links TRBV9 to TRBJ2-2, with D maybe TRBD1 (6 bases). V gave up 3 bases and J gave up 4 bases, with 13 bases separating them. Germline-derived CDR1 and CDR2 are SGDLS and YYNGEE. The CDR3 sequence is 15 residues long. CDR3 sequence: CASSADRVRTGELFF. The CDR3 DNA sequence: TGTGCCAGCAGCGCGGACAGAGTCCGCACCGGGGAGCTGTTTTTT.

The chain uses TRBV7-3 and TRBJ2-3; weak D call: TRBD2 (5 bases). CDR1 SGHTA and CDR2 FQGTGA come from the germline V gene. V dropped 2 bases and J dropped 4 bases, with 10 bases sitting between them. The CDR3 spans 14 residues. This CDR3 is CASSLSLDPDTQYF. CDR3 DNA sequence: TGTGCCAGCAGCTTATCACTAGACCCAGATACGCAGTATTTT. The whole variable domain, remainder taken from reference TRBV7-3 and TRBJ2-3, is GAGVSQTPSNKVTEKGKYVELRCDPISGHTALYWYRQSLGQGPEFLIYFQGTGAADDSGLPNDRFFAVRPEGSVSTLKIQRTERGDSAVYLCASSLSLDPDTQYFGPGTRLTVL.

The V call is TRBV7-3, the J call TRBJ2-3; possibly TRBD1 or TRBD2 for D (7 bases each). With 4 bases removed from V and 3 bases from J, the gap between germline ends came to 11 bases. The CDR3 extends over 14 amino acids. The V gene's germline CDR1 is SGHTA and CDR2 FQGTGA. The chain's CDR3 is CASSSRGGTDTQYF. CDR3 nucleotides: TGTGCCAGCAGCTCCAGGGGGGGGACAGATACGCAGTATTTT.

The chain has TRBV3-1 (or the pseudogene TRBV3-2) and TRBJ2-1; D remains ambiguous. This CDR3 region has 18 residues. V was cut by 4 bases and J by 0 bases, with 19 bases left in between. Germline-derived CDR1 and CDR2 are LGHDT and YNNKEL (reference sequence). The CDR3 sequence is CASSPGGVETSSYNEQFF. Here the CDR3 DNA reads TGTGCCAGCAGCCCCGGTGGGGTTGAAACGAGCTCCTACAATGAGCAGTTCTTC.